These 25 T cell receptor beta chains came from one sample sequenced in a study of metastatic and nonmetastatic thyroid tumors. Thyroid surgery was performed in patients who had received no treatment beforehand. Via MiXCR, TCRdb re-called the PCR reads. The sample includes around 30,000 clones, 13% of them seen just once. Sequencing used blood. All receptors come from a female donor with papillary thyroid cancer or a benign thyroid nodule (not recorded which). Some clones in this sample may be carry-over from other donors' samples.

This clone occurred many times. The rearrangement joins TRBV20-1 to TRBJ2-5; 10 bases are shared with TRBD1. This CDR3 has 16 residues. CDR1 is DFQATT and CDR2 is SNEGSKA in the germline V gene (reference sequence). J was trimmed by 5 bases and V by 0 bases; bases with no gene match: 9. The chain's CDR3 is CSARDLEDRGSETQYF. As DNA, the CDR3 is TGCAGTGCTAGAGATCTAGAGGACAGGGGGAGCGAGACCCAGTACTTC.

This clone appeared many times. For the CDR3, the DNA is TGTGCCAGCAGCCAAGATCCCCGGGTCGGCTACACCTTC. Its protein is CASSQDPRVGYTF. The chain is built from TRBV4-2 and TRBJ1-2; D not resolved. This CDR3 spans 13 amino acids. The V gene lost 0 bases and the J gene lost 8 bases, with 10 bases spanning the gap. Germline CDR1 is LGHNA and CDR2 is YNFKEQ.

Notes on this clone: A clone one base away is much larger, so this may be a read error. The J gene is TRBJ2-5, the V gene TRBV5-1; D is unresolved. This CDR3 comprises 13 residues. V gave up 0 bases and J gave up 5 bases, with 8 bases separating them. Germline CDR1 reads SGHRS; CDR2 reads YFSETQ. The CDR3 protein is CASSLAYAETQYF. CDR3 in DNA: TGCGCCAGCAGCTTGGCCTACGCGGAGACCCAGTACTTC. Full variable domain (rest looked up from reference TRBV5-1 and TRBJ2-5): KAGVTQTPRYLIKTRGQQVTLSCSPISGHRSVSWYQQTPGQGLQFLFEYFSETQRNKGNFPGRFSGRQFSNSRSEMNVSTLELGDSALYLCASSLAYAETQYFGPGTRLLVL.

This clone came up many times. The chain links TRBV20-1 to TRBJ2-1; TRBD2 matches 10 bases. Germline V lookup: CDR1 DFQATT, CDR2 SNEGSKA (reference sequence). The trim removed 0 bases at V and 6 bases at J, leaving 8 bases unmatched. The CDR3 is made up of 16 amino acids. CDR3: CSAREGEREGTNEQFF. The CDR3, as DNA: TGCAGTGCTAGAGAGGGCGAGCGGGAGGGCACCAATGAGCAGTTCTTC.

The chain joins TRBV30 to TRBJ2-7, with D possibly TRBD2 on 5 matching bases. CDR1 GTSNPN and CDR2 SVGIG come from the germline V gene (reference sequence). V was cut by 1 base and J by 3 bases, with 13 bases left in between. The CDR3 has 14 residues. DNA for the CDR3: TGTGCCTGGAGTGGAGAGGGAATAATCTACGAGCAGTACTTC. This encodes CAWSGEGIIYEQYF.

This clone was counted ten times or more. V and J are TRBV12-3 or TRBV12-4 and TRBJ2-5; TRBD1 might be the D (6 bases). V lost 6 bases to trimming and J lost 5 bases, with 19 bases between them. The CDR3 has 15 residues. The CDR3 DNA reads TGTGCCAGCAGCCCCCGAGTGGGGGCGCGGGAGACCCAGTACTTC. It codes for CASSPRVGARETQYF.

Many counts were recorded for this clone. CDR3 bases: TGTGCCAGCAGTTTTTACGGCAACTCACCCCTCCACTTT. Translated: CASSFYGNSPLHF. The chain uses TRBV12-3 or TRBV12-4 and TRBJ1-6, with no clear D. This CDR3 is 13 amino acids long. V lost 3 bases, J lost 10 bases, and 10 bases lay in between.

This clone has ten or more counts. CDR3 protein: CASSFSGPDTQYF. CDR3 DNA sequence: TGCGCCAGCAGCTTTAGTGGGCCAGATACGCAGTATTTT. The gene calls are TRBV5-1 and TRBJ2-3; D is uncertain. CDR3 length equals 13 residues. With 2 bases removed from V and 4 bases from J, the gap between germline ends came to 8 bases. Germline loops: CDR1 SGHRS, CDR2 YFSETQ.

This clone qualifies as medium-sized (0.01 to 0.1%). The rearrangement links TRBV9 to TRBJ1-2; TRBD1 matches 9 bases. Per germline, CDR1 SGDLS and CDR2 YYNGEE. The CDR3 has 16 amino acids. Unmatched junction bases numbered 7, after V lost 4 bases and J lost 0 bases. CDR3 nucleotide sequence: TGTGCCAGCAGCTCTCGGACAGGGGAGTCTAACTATGGCTACACCTTC. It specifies CASSSRTGESNYGYTF.

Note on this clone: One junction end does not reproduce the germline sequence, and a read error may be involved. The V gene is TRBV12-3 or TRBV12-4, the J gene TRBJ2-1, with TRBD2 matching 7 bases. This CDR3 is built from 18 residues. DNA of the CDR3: TGTGCCAGCACCCCTCGGCGACTAGCTGATCCCCCCTACAATGAGCGGTTCTTC. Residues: CASTPRRLADPPYNERFF.

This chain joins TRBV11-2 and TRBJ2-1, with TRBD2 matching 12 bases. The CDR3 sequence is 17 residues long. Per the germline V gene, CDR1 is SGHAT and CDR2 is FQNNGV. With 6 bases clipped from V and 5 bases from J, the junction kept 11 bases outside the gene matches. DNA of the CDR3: TGTGCCAGCAGGAGGACTAGCGGGATGGTTTTCCACAATGAGCAGTTCTTC. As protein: CASRRTSGMVFHNEQFF.

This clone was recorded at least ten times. CDR3 loop: CASSPGQGRHTEAFF. The CDR3 bases are TGTGCCAGCAGTCCTGGACAGGGTCGACACACTGAAGCTTTCTTT. The chain couples TRBV25-1 to TRBJ1-1, with 8 bases lining up with TRBD1. Trimming removed 5 bases from V and 3 bases from J; junction bases left unmatched: 8. The germline CDR1 and CDR2 sequences are MGHDK and SYGVNS. This CDR3 has 15 residues.

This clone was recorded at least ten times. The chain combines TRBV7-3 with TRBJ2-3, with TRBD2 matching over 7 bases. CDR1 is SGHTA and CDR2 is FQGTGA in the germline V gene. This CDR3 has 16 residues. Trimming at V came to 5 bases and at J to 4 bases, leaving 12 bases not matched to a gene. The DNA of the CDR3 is TGTGCCAGCAGCCCAACCCCTAGCGGTGGGGCAGATACGCAGTATTTT. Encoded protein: CASSPTPSGGADTQYF.

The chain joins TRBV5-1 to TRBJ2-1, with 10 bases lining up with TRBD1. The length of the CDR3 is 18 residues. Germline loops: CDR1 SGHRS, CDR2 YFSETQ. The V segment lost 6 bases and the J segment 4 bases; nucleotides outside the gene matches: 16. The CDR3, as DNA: TGCGCCAGCATCCACCGGGACAGGGGTCGCGGGGTATACAATGAGCAGTTCTTC. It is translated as CASIHRDRGRGVYNEQFF.

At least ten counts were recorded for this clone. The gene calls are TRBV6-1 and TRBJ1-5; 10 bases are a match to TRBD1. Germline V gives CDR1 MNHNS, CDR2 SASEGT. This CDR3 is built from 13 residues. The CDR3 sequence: CVSDRGRNQPQHF. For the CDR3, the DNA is TGTGTTAGCGACAGGGGGCGGAATCAGCCCCAGCATTTT.

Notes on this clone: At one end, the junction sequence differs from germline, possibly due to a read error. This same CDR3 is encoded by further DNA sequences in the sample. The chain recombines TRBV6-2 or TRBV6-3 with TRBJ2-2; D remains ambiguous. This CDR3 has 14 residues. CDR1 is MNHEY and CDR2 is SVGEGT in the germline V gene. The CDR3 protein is CASSYAPNTGELFF. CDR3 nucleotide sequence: TGTGCCAGCAGTTACGCCCCGAATACCGGGGAGCTGTTTTTT.

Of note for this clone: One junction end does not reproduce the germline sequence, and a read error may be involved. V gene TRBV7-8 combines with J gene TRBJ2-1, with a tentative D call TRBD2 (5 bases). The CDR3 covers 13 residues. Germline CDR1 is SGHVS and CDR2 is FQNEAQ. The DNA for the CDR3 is TGTGCCAGCAGCATAGCCGGGGAAGTTGAGCAGTTCTTC. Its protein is CASSIAGEVEQFF.

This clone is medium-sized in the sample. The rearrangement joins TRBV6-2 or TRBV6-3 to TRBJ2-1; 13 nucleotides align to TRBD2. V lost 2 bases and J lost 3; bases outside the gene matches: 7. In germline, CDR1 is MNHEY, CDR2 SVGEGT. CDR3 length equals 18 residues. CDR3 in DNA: TGTGCCAGCAGTTACCCCGGGACTAGCGGGGATTACTACAATGAGCAGTTCTTC. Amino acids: CASSYPGTSGDYYNEQFF.

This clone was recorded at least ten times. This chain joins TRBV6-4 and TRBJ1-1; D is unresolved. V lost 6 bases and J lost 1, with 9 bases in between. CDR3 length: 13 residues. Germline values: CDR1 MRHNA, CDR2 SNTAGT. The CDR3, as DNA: TGTGCCAGCAGCCTAGAAGAGAACACTGAAGCTTTCTTT. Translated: CASSLEENTEAFF.

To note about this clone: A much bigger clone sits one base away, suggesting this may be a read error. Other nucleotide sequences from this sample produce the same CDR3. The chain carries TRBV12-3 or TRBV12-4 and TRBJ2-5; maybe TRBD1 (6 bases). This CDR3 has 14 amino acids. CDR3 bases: TGCGCCAGCAGACTAAGGGGGTTTGCAGAGACCCAGTACTTC. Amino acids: CASRLRGFAETQYF.

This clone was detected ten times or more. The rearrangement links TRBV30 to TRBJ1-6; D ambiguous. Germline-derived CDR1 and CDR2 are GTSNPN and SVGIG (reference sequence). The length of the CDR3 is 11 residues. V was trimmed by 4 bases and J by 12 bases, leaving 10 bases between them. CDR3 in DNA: TGTGCCTGGAATTGGGGTGGACCCCTCCACTTT. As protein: CAWNWGGPLHF.

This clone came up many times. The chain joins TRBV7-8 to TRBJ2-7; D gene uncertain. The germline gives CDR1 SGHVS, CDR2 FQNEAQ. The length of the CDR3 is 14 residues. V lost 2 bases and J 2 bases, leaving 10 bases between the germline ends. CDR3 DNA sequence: TGTGCCAGCAGCTTAATTGAGAGTACCTACGAGCAGTACTTC. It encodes CASSLIESTYEQYF.

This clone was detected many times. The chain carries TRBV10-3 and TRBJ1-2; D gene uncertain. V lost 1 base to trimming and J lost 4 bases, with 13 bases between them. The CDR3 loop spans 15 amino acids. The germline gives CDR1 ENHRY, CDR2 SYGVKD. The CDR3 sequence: CAISEYVGRSYGYTF. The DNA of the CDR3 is TGTGCCATCAGTGAGTACGTAGGCCGGAGCTATGGCTACACCTTC.

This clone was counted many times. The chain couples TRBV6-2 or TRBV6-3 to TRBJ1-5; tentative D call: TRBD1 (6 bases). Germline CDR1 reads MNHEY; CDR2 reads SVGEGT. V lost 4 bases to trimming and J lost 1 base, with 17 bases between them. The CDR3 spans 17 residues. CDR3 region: CASSSVPTGSSNQPQHF. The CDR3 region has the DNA TGTGCCAGCAGTTCTGTACCTACAGGGTCGAGCAATCAGCCCCAGCATTTT.

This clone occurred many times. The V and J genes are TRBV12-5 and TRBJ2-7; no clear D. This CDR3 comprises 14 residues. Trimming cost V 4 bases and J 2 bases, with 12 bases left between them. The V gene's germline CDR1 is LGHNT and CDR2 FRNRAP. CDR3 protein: CASGSRQVAYEQYF. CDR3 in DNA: TGTGCTAGTGGTTCCCGTCAGGTTGCCTACGAGCAGTACTTC.